This T cell receptor (beta chain) was sequenced during a study of shared clonotypes between healthy human individuals. Of note for this clone: The target antigen is unknown.

Broader study findings: As a rule, naive subsets had a larger estimated richness than memory subsets.

The repertoire was sequenced with immunoSEQ multiplex PCR; TCRdb's copy has only in-frame clones and lacks some. The table has 780,000 or so clones, 55% to 75% seen once; the top ten hold around 1.8%. The length of the CDR3 is 13 residues. Trimming took off 4 bases at V and 6 bases at J, with 12 bases between the two ends. CDR1 and CDR2 from the germline V gene are MDHEN and SYDVKM. This TCR was recovered from a woman between 25 and 40 years old in good health. Sequencing input: memory CD4+ T cells sorted from blood. Subset of the sample: CD45RA-negative fraction. This chain joins TRBV28 and TRBJ1-1; no definite D call. The CDR3 nucleotides read TGTGCCAGCAGTTATTTTGCGAGTTCTGAAGCTTTCTTT. This sequence encodes CASSYFASSEAFF.